This entry lists 26 T cell receptor beta chains sequenced from one sample in a study of shared clonotypes between healthy human individuals. Assay used: immunoSEQ multiplex PCR; TCRdb lists only in-frame clones, some missing. The sample holds roughly 640,000 clones, roughly 70% seen once. Material for sequencing was memory CD4+ T cells sorted from blood. The subset here: CD45RA-negative fraction. These receptors originate from a young woman in good health.

This clone was recorded a few times. The chain couples TRBV7-8 to TRBJ2-2; 8 bases are shared with TRBD2. Germline V lookup: CDR1 SGHVS, CDR2 FQNEAQ. The CDR3 contains 15 residues. Trimming cost V 5 bases and J 4 bases; bases outside gene matches: 6. CDR3 in amino acids: CASSRAGAGTGELFF. In DNA form, the CDR3 reads TGTGCCAGCAGCCGAGCGGGAGCGGGCACCGGGGAGCTGTTTTTT.

In its sample, this clone was seen once. This rearrangement joins TRBV27 to TRBJ2-2; D unclear. Trimming took 5 bases from V and 4 from J, leaving 11 bases between them. Germline V gives CDR1 MNHEY, CDR2 SMNVEV (reference sequence). CDR3 length: 14 amino acids. The CDR3 reads CASSPSTVTGELFF. The CDR3 coding sequence is TGTGCCAGCAGTCCATCGACTGTCACCGGGGAGCTGTTTTTT.

This chain uses TRBV5-1 with TRBJ2-5, with TRBD2 matching over 7 bases. Germline V gene lookup returns CDR1 SGHRS and CDR2 YFSETQ. The CDR3 spans 15 residues. Trimming removed 4 bases from V and 1 base from J; junction bases left unmatched: 7. The CDR3 loop reads CASSHLSSGQETQYF. As DNA, the CDR3 is TGCGCCAGCAGCCACCTTTCTAGCGGCCAAGAGACCCAGTACTTC.

This clone was detected once. The chain recombines TRBV11-2 with TRBJ1-4; a possible D gene is TRBD1 (5 bases). The germline gives CDR1 SGHAT, CDR2 FQNNGV. The CDR3 is made up of 17 amino acids. Trimming took off 0 bases at V and 7 bases at J, with 18 bases between the two ends. Written as DNA, the CDR3 is TGTGCCAGCAGCTTAGACCCCCCCCGGGGGTCCGGTGAAAAACTGTTTTTT. It yields the protein CASSLDPPRGSGEKLFF.

The rearrangement joins TRBV18 to TRBJ2-3, with TRBD2 matching over 8 bases. CDR1 KGHSH and CDR2 LQKENI come from the germline V gene. The CDR3 runs 16 residues. V lost 5 bases and J lost 2; bases outside the gene matches: 9. CDR3 sequence reads: CASSTWTSSSTDTQYF. CDR3 nucleotides: TGTGCCAGCTCAACATGGACTAGCAGCTCCACAGATACGCAGTATTTT.

The chain couples TRBV15 to TRBJ2-1; D is undetermined. With 0 bases removed from V and 3 bases from J, the gap between germline ends came to 9 bases. Germline V gives CDR1 LNHNV, CDR2 YYDKDF (reference sequence). The CDR3 totals 15 residues. The CDR3: CATSRELALYNEQFF. The CDR3 DNA is TGTGCCACCAGCAGAGAGTTGGCCCTCTACAATGAGCAGTTCTTC.

The J gene is TRBJ1-2, the V gene TRBV5-6; TRBD1 matches 7 bases. The CDR3 contains 14 residues. CDR1 is SGHDT, CDR2 YYEEEE, per germline. V lost 4 bases and J lost 5; bases outside the gene matches: 8. This chain's CDR3 is CASSGTGTEYGYTF. CDR3 in DNA: TGTGCCAGCAGCGGAACCGGGACAGAGTATGGCTACACCTTC.

This chain uses TRBV6-5 with TRBJ2-5; maybe TRBD1 (5 bases). The CDR3 runs 15 residues. V was shortened by 0 bases and J by 5 bases, with 13 bases between the two germline ends. Germline CDR1 and CDR2: MNHEY and SVGAGI. CDR3 sequence (DNA): TGTGCCAGCAGTTACTCCACAGGACCTTTGGAGACCCAGTACTTC. Amino acid sequence: CASSYSTGPLETQYF.

This clone was counted a few times. The V gene is TRBV7-7, the J gene TRBJ1-1, with D uncertain. Trimming shortened V by 5 bases and J by 6 bases, and 13 bases separated the two germline ends. The CDR3 contains 13 residues. CDR1 and CDR2 (germline): SSHAT, FNYEAQ (reference sequence). The DNA for the CDR3 is TGTGCCAGCAGCCGCAGGTTGGGGTCTGAAGCTTTCTTT. It translates to CASSRRLGSEAFF.

The chain recombines TRBV7-2 with TRBJ2-7; TRBD2 agrees at 7 bases. The CDR3 covers 14 residues. Germline assignment: CDR1 SGHTA and CDR2 FQGNSA. Unmatched junction bases numbered 9, after V lost 5 bases and J lost 5 bases. Here the CDR3 DNA reads TGTGCCAGCAGCCTTTCGGTGCGGGAGAACGAGCAGTACTTC. Translation: CASSLSVRENEQYF.

This chain joins TRBV2 and TRBJ2-1, with 10 bases that match TRBD2. V trimming: 2 bases; J trimming: 9 bases; junction bases outside the gene matches: 7. Germline lookup yields CDR1 SNHLY and CDR2 FYNNEI. The CDR3 is 15 residues long. CDR3 sequence (DNA): TGTGCCAGCAGTGAAAGTCTAGCGGGAGAGGGTGAGCAGTTCTTC. It is translated as CASSESLAGEGEQFF. Supplemented by reference TRBV2 and TRBJ2-1, the full variable domain reads EPEVTQTPSHQVTQMGQEVILRCVPISNHLYFYWYRQILGQKVEFLVSFYNNEISEKSEIFDDQFSVERPDGSNFTLKIRSTKLEDSAMYFCASSESLAGEGEQFFGPGTRLTVL.

This clone was counted a few times. This chain links TRBV11-2 with TRBJ2-7, with a tentative D call TRBD1 (5 bases). The CDR3 sequence is 17 residues long. From germline, CDR1 is SGHAT and CDR2 FQNNGV. Trimming shortened V by 5 bases and J by 7 bases, and 27 bases separated the two germline ends. This chain's CDR3 is CASSHGAITVLLEEQYF. The CDR3, as DNA: TGTGCCAGCAGCCATGGGGCCATCACCGTACTACTGGAAGAGCAGTACTTC.

The chain uses TRBV19 and TRBJ2-2; no definite D call. The CDR3 has 17 residues. Trimming took off 2 bases at V and 0 bases at J, with 13 bases between the two ends. Germline V gene data show CDR1 as LNHDA and CDR2 as SQIVND (reference sequence). The CDR3 sequence: CASSIRGAKSNTGELFF. The CDR3, as DNA: TGTGCCAGTAGTATAAGAGGCGCAAAATCGAACACCGGGGAGCTGTTTTTT.

This sequence joins TRBV29-1 and TRBJ2-5, with D tentatively TRBD1 (6 bases). Germline CDR1 and CDR2: SQVTM and ANQGSEA. This CDR3 spans 11 amino acids. Trimming left V 7 bases short and J 2 bases short, with 8 bases between. The DNA of the CDR3 is TGCAGCGGTGGACAGCAAGAGACCCAGTACTTC. Translation gives CSGGQQETQYF.

The rearrangement joins TRBV5-1 to TRBJ1-2; 11 bases line up with TRBD1. V gave up 4 bases and J gave up 7 bases; unmatched junction bases: 12. Germline loops: CDR1 SGHRS, CDR2 YFSETQ. The CDR3 totals 16 residues. CDR3 nucleotide sequence: TGCGCCAGCAGCGCCGGACAGGGGGCGCTTTCTTTTGGCTACACCTTC. It encodes CASSAGQGALSFGYTF.

The chain employs TRBV27 and TRBJ2-7; possibly TRBD1 or TRBD2 for D (5 bases each). V was clipped by 1 base and J by 6 bases, with 13 bases between them. This CDR3 contains 14 residues. From germline, CDR1 is MNHEY and CDR2 SMNVEV (reference sequence). This CDR3 is CASSLWGSSGEQYF. The DNA of the CDR3 is TGTGCCAGCAGTTTATGGGGGAGTTCTGGCGAGCAGTACTTC.

This clone was seen a few times. The genes are TRBV2 and TRBJ2-3, with D possibly TRBD2 on 6 matching bases. V was cut by 7 bases and J by 3 bases, with 17 bases left in between. Germline V CDR1 and CDR2: SNHLY, FYNNEI. The CDR3 covers 15 residues. CDR3 amino acids: CASNVRREITDTQYF. The CDR3 DNA reads as TGTGCCAGCAACGTAAGGAGGGAAATTACAGATACGCAGTATTTT.

The genes are TRBV18 and TRBJ2-4, with 9 bases lining up with TRBD1. This CDR3 comprises 14 residues. After removal of 2 bases from V and 8 bases from J, the junction contained 4 bases not matched to a gene. The V gene's germline CDR1 is KGHSH and CDR2 LQKENI. Here the CDR3 reads CASSPTGGADIQYF. CDR3 bases: TGTGCCAGCTCACCAACAGGGGGCGCGGACATTCAGTACTTC.

The chain recombines TRBV10-1 with TRBJ1-1; 7 bases fit TRBD1. The CDR3 loop spans 15 amino acids. Looked up from germline, CDR1 is WNHNN and CDR2 is SYGVQD (reference sequence). Trimming removed 6 bases from V and 6 bases from J; junction bases left unmatched: 13. In nucleotides, the CDR3 is TGCGCCAGCAGCGATAACTACAGGGGTGGGCCTGAAGCTTTCTTT. This encodes CASSDNYRGGPEAFF.

The chain joins TRBV2 to TRBJ2-1; 9 bases fit TRBD1. This CDR3 is 15 amino acids long. Germline loops: CDR1 SNHLY, CDR2 FYNNEI. Trimming took 3 bases from V and 2 from J; bases not matched to a gene: 2. This CDR3 is CASSEDRGAYNEQFF. In nucleotides, the CDR3 is TGTGCCAGCAGTGAGGACAGGGGAGCCTACAATGAGCAGTTCTTC.

V gene TRBV7-2 combines with J gene TRBJ1-5; D may be TRBD1 (5 bases). Trimming left V 5 bases short and J 1 base short, with 9 bases between. CDR3 size: 14 residues. Germline CDR1 is SGHTA and CDR2 is FQGNSA. The CDR3: CASSRDSSNQPQHF. CDR3 nucleotide sequence: TGTGCCAGCAGCCGCGACAGCAGCAATCAGCCCCAGCATTTT.

The J gene is TRBJ2-5, the V gene TRBV5-1; no firm D call. Germline-derived CDR1 and CDR2 are SGHRS and YFSETQ. V was pared by 0 bases and J by 3 bases, with 9 bases between. The CDR3 is 14 amino acids. The CDR3 DNA sequence: TGCGCCAGCAGCTTGGTTGGCCAGAAAGAGACCCAGTACTTC. Its protein is CASSLVGQKETQYF.

The chain combines TRBV19 with TRBJ2-6, with no clear D. The V and J ends lost 3 bases and 1 base respectively, with 7 bases between them. CDR3 length: 15 amino acids. Germline V gene lookup returns CDR1 LNHDA and CDR2 SQIVND (reference sequence). CDR3 protein: CASSMGDSGANVLTF. In DNA form, the CDR3 reads TGTGCCAGTAGTATGGGCGATTCTGGGGCCAACGTCCTGACTTTC.

CDR3 DNA sequence: TGTGCCAGCAGCCAAGCAAGGGGGCCGGGGTATGGCTACACCTTC. Its protein is CASSQARGPGYGYTF. The rearrangement links TRBV14 to TRBJ1-2; 7 bases map to TRBD1. V was pared by 1 base and J by 5 bases, with 7 bases of the junction left unmatched. Germline V gene lookup returns CDR1 SGHDN and CDR2 FVKESK. There are 15 residues in the CDR3.

CDR3: CASSFSSRGLGYTF. The CDR3 DNA sequence: TGTGCCAGCAGTTTCAGTAGCAGGGGGCTTGGCTACACCTTC. The chain employs TRBV28 and TRBJ1-2; 8 nucleotides align to TRBD1. The CDR3 runs 14 residues. The J segment lost 7 bases and the V segment lost 3 bases, leaving 7 bases of the junction unmatched. Germline V gene lookup returns CDR1 MDHEN and CDR2 SYDVKM.

The genes are TRBV2 and TRBJ2-7; 8 nucleotides agree with TRBD2. Germline lookup yields CDR1 SNHLY and CDR2 FYNNEI. The CDR3 runs to 15 residues. J lost 5 bases, V lost 2 bases, and 8 bases had no gene match. In DNA, the CDR3 is TGTGCCAGCAGTGAATTTAGCGGGATAATAAACGAGCAGTACTTC. It yields the protein CASSEFSGIINEQYF.